These T cell receptor beta chains were read from a single sample in a study of early T cells in non-severe SARS-CoV-2 infection. TCRdb re-called the 5' RACE reads through MiXCR, storing one row per CDR3 protein. This table has about 69,000 distinct CDR3 sequences, about 9% appearing once. The specimen sequenced was whole blood. The receptors shown here come from an adult who was a healthcare worker with PCR-confirmed SARS-CoV-2 infection or an uninfected control (not recorded which). Both conserved end residues are part of each CDR3. D genes are given only for firm matches. Some rows have no size entry. The others give once, few or many, or a class for an expanded clone.

v_gene	j_gene	d_gene	abundance	CDR3aa	CDR3nt
TRBV7-2	TRBJ2-1	NA	NA	CASSLIPTEGEQFF	TGTGCCAGCAGCCTTATACCTACCGAAGGTGAGCAGTTCTTC
TRBV7-9	TRBJ2-3	TRBD1	many	CASSFDRGGGTDTQYF	TGTGCCAGCAGCTTTGACAGGGGAGGAGGCACAGATACGCAGTATTTT
TRBV30	TRBJ2-3	NA	many	CAWNIGATDTQYF	TGTGCCTGGAATATTGGGGCGACAGATACGCAGTATTTT
TRBV6-1	TRBJ1-2	NA	many	CASSVGGHYGYTF	TGTGCCAGCAGCGTTGGAGGGCACTATGGCTACACCTTC
TRBV20-1	TRBJ1-1	NA	NA	CSPSDGLVVGTEAFF	TGCAGCCCCTCGGACGGCCTTGTGGTAGGAACTGAAGCTTTCTTT
TRBV27	TRBJ1-5	TRBD1	many	CASSLLGQGQPQHF	TGTGCCAGCAGTTTATTGGGACAGGGCCAGCCCCAGCATTTT
TRBV5-1	TRBJ2-3	NA	many	CASSFMDPSTDTQYF	TGCGCCAGCAGCTTTATGGACCCTAGCACAGATACGCAGTATTTT
TRBV6-6	TRBJ1-2	NA	NA	CASRKGLGNYGYTF	TGTGCCAGCAGGAAAGGACTGGGAAACTATGGCTACACCTTC
TRBV18	TRBJ1-4	NA	many	CASSSSGQDEKLFF	TGTGCCAGCTCATCCTCAGGTCAGGATGAAAAACTGTTTTTT
TRBV3-1	TRBJ2-5	TRBD1	few	CASSLPQGARETQYF	TGTGCCAGCAGCCTACCTCAGGGGGCGAGGGAGACCCAGTACTTC
TRBV5-5	TRBJ2-7	NA	NA	CASSTTYFSSYEQYF	TGTGCCAGCAGCACGACCTACTTTTCCTCCTACGAGCAGTACTTC
TRBV9	TRBJ1-1	NA	many	CASSVEAGNSEAFF	TGTGCCAGCAGCGTAGAGGCGGGGAATTCTGAAGCTTTCTTT
TRBV6-6	TRBJ2-1	TRBD1	many	CASSYGQGGNEQFF	TGTGCCAGCAGTTACGGACAGGGAGGCAATGAGCAGTTCTTC
TRBV11-2	TRBJ2-3	NA	NA	CASSPFTDTQYF	TGTGCCAGCAGCCCTTTCACAGATACGCAGTATTTT
TRBV5-1	TRBJ2-7	NA	NA	CASSLGQTSSYEQYF	TGCGCCAGCAGCTTGGGACAGACGAGCTCCTACGAGCAGTACTTC
TRBV28	TRBJ1-4	NA	many	CASRQRGVSTNEKLFF	TGTGCCAGCAGACAACGGGGGGTATCAACTAATGAAAAACTGTTTTTT
TRBV11-2	TRBJ2-1	TRBD2	many	CASSLRLAGLNEQFF	TGTGCCAGCAGCTTAAGACTAGCGGGGCTCAATGAGCAGTTCTTC
TRBV4-2	TRBJ2-7	NA	NA	CASSQPRGTGFFF	TGTGCCAGCAGCCAACCTCGGGGAACAGGATTTTTTTTC
TRBV5-1	TRBJ2-2	NA	NA	CASRTRLSTGELFF	TGCGCCAGCAGGACGAGACTGAGCACCGGGGAGCTGTTTTTT
TRBV7-2	TRBJ2-1	NA	few	CASSLLSTGEQFF	TGTGCCAGCAGCTTACTAAGCACAGGGGAGCAGTTCTTC
TRBV11-2	TRBJ2-1	NA	few	CASSPTGGSSYNEQFF	TGTGCCAGCAGCCCTACCGGTGGGAGCTCCTACAATGAGCAGTTCTTC
TRBV6-5	TRBJ1-3	NA	few	CASSLQGFSGNTIYF	TGTGCCAGCAGTTTACAGGGTTTCTCTGGAAACACCATATATTTT
TRBV10-3	TRBJ2-7	NA	NA	CAISDGYGPEQYF	TGTGCCATCAGTGACGGGTACGGACCCGAGCAGTACTTC
TRBV7-3	TRBJ2-7	NA	many	CASSLGPAGEQYF	TGTGCCAGCAGCTTAGGCCCTGCTGGCGAGCAGTACTTC
TRBV12-3/TRBV12-4	TRBJ2-1	NA	few	CASSLTERKNEQFF	TGTGCCAGCAGTTTAACAGAACGAAAGAATGAGCAGTTCTTC
TRBV11-2	TRBJ2-3	NA	many	CASSLVLTGDRTDTQYF	TGTGCCAGCAGCTTAGTTTTGACAGGTGACCGCACAGATACGCAGTATTTT
TRBV20-1	TRBJ1-6	TRBD1	NA	CSAWDRVSSPLHF	TGCAGTGCTTGGGACAGGGTTAGTTCACCCCTCCACTTT
TRBV5-1	TRBJ2-7	NA	NA	CASAVSLSYEQYF	TGCGCCAGCGCGGTTTCGCTCTCCTACGAGCAGTACTTC
TRBV20-1	TRBJ1-1	NA	many	CSATHSYYTEAFF	TGCAGTGCTACACACAGTTATTACACTGAAGCTTTCTTT